The 19 T cell receptor beta chains in this list originate from one sample, sequenced in a study of blood T cell repertoires in COVID-19. Sequencing used immunoSEQ multiplex PCR; TCRdb keeps in-frame clones, though not all of them. The repertoire holds about 270,000 clones, with about 88% as singletons. What was sequenced was PBMCs or T cells enriched from blood (not recorded which). These receptor sequences come from a woman in her fifties or sixties in a cohort exposed to, infected with or recovered from COVID-19 (not recorded which).

The V gene is TRBV9, the J gene TRBJ2-2; TRBD2 matches 14 bases. The ends lost 0 bases at V and 4 bases at J; junction bases unmatched: 5. The V gene's germline CDR1 is SGDLS and CDR2 YYNGEE. This CDR3 spans 18 amino acids. In DNA form, the CDR3 reads TGTGCCAGCAGCGTAGGACTAGCGGGAGGGGGCGGCACCGGGGAGCTGTTTTTT. This codes for CASSVGLAGGGGTGELFF. Full variable domain (rest looked up from reference TRBV9 and TRBJ2-2): DSGVTQTPKHLITATGQRVTLRCSPRSGDLSVYWYQQSLDQGLQFLIQYYNGEERAKGNILERFSAQQFPDLHSELNLSSLELGDSALYFCASSVGLAGGGGTGELFFGEGSRLTVL.

In its sample, this clone was seen once. The chain employs TRBV20-1 and TRBJ1-5, with 9 positions matching TRBD1. Losses at the gene ends were 3 bases for V and 3 bases for J; bases not matched to a gene: 3. CDR1 and CDR2 from the germline V gene are DFQATT and SNEGSKA (reference sequence). The CDR3 covers 14 residues. CDR3 protein: CSASRDRDNQPQHF. CDR3 in DNA: TGCAGTGCTAGTCGGGACAGGGACAATCAGCCCCAGCATTTT.

This clone appeared once. The chain has TRBV7-6 and TRBJ2-2, with D possibly being TRBD2 (5 bases). Germline CDR1 is SGHVS and CDR2 is FNYEAQ. Trimming removed 6 bases at V and 4 bases at J, with 12 bases between. This CDR3 is 14 amino acids long. The chain's CDR3 is CASRLATTTGELFF. Written as DNA, the CDR3 is TGTGCCAGCAGGCTAGCCACAACCACCGGGGAGCTGTTTTTT.

The chain combines TRBV6-2 or TRBV6-3 with TRBJ2-1; 11 bases are a match to TRBD2. CDR1 MNHEY and CDR2 SVGEGT come from the germline V gene. Losses at the gene ends were 5 bases for V and 3 bases for J; bases not matched to a gene: 3. CDR3 size: 15 residues. The CDR3 DNA reads TGTGCCAGCAGTGCCGGGACTAGCGGCTACAATGAGCAGTTCTTC. Translation: CASSAGTSGYNEQFF.

The chain uses TRBV28 and TRBJ2-7; D perhaps matches TRBD1 (6 bases). The CDR3 consists of 15 residues. Germline V gene sequence: CDR1 MDHEN, CDR2 SYDVKM. V gave up 6 bases and J gave up 2 bases, with 17 bases separating them. CDR3 DNA sequence: TGTGCCAGCAGCACTTGGACAGCTTCTACCTACGAGCAGTACTTC. Its translation: CASSTWTASTYEQYF.

V usage is TRBV30 and J usage is TRBJ2-3, with TRBD2 matching over 9 bases. The CDR3 runs to 18 residues. Looked up from germline, CDR1 is GTSNPN and CDR2 is SVGIG (reference sequence). With V trimmed by 0 bases and J by 1 base, 11 bases remained unmatched. The chain's CDR3 is CAWSVRGSAGGGTDTQYF. The DNA for the CDR3 is TGTGCCTGGAGTGTACGGGGGTCGGCGGGAGGGGGCACAGATACGCAGTATTTT.

This sequence joins TRBV27 and TRBJ1-2; TRBD1 agrees at 10 bases. J gave up 4 bases and V 8 bases, and 7 bases lay outside the gene matches. CDR3 length equals 14 residues. The germline V gene encodes CDR1 MNHEY and CDR2 SMNVEV (reference sequence). The CDR3 here is CASATGQGRYGYTF. In nucleotides, the CDR3 is TGTGCCAGCGCCACGGGACAGGGGCGCTATGGCTACACCTTC.

This chain connects TRBV4-1 to TRBJ2-1; 7 bases line up with TRBD2. CDR3 size: 16 residues. The V gene's germline CDR1 is MGHRA and CDR2 YSYEKL. With V trimmed by 4 bases and J by 1 base, 7 bases remained unmatched. The chain's CDR3 is CASSPGRALSYNEQFF. The CDR3 nucleotides read TGCGCCAGCAGCCCAGGGAGGGCCTTGTCCTACAATGAGCAGTTCTTC.

The rearrangement links TRBV27 to TRBJ1-3; D possibly corresponds to TRBD1 (6 bases). The length of the CDR3 is 16 residues. V lost 6 bases to trimming and J lost 0 bases, with 15 bases between them. From germline, CDR1 is MNHEY and CDR2 SMNVEV (reference sequence). DNA for the CDR3: TGTGCCAGCAGGACAGGTTCCCAAAGCTCTGGAAACACCATATATTTT. This gives the protein CASRTGSQSSGNTIYF.

This sequence joins TRBV29-1 and TRBJ2-3; 9 bases agree with TRBD2. Germline values: CDR1 SQVTM, CDR2 ANQGSEA. V lost 8 bases and J lost 3; bases outside the gene matches: 9. The CDR3 runs 14 residues. CDR3 bases: TGCAGCTCTCTGACTAGCGGAGCTACAGATACGCAGTATTTT. Translating it yields CSSLTSGATDTQYF.

This chain joins TRBV6-5 and TRBJ1-5; D ambiguous. V shed 2 bases and J shed 7 bases, with 6 bases lying between them. CDR3 length: 12 residues. Germline values: CDR1 MNHEY, CDR2 SVGAGI. CDR3: CASSYPGQPQHF. In nucleotides, the CDR3 is TGTGCCAGCAGTTACCCGGGACAGCCCCAGCATTTT.

V is TRBV16 and J is TRBJ2-7; 13 bases align to TRBD2. The CDR3 covers 14 residues. J was trimmed by 10 bases and V by 2 bases; bases with no gene match: 5. Per germline, CDR1 KGHSY and CDR2 FQNENV. CDR3 amino acids: CASSQRGLAGIQYF. Written as DNA, the CDR3 is TGTGCCAGCAGCCAACGGGGACTAGCGGGAATCCAGTACTTC.

The chain combines TRBV28 with TRBJ2-7; 10 bases fit TRBD2. V was clipped by 1 base and J by 6 bases; unmatched bases: 3. The CDR3 contains 14 residues. Germline V gives CDR1 MDHEN, CDR2 SYDVKM. The DNA of the CDR3 is TGTGCCAGCAGTTTATCAGCGGGAGGGGGCGAGCAGTACTTC. Translating it yields CASSLSAGGGEQYF.

This clone was observed a handful of times. The chain employs TRBV28 and TRBJ2-7; perhaps TRBD1 as D (5 bases). Germline CDR1 reads MDHEN; CDR2 reads SYDVKM. The CDR3 covers 14 residues. The germline V and J ends were trimmed by 5 bases and 0 bases, with 11 bases remaining between them. CDR3 amino acids: CASSPGFSSYEQYF. The CDR3 region has the DNA TGTGCCAGCAGTCCAGGGTTTAGCTCCTACGAGCAGTACTTC.

Only one count was recorded for this clone. The gene calls are TRBV3-1 (or the pseudogene TRBV3-2) and TRBJ2-3; 15 bases map to TRBD2. Germline V gene lookup returns CDR1 LGHDT and CDR2 YNNKEL (reference sequence). The CDR3 is 18 amino acids. V lost 4 bases and J lost 2; bases outside the gene matches: 7. The CDR3 region has the DNA TGTGCCAGCAGCCTCGGACTAGCGGGAGGGCCCAACACAGATACGCAGTATTTT. Translating gives CASSLGLAGGPNTDTQYF.

The gene calls are TRBV7-9 and TRBJ2-7; the match to TRBD1 covers 7 bases. From germline, CDR1 is SEHNR and CDR2 FQNEAQ (reference sequence). Unmatched junction bases numbered 8, after V lost 4 bases and J lost 2 bases. The CDR3 covers 15 residues. CDR3 sequence: CASSSGTDSPYEQYF. In DNA form, the CDR3 reads TGTGCCAGCAGCTCCGGGACAGACTCTCCCTACGAGCAGTACTTC.

V and J are TRBV14 and TRBJ1-1, with 10 bases aligning to TRBD1. J was trimmed by 4 bases and V by 3 bases; bases with no gene match: 8. CDR1 SGHDN and CDR2 FVKESK come from the germline V gene. CDR3 length equals 16 residues. This CDR3 reads CASSQVLRTGGTEAFF. The CDR3 nucleotides read TGTGCCAGCAGCCAGGTACTCAGGACAGGGGGCACTGAAGCTTTCTTT.

This chain connects TRBV21-1 to TRBJ2-7; the table gives TRBD2 as D, unverified against the DNA. TRBV21-1 is flagged as a pseudogene. The length of the CDR3 is 19 residues. CDR3 protein: CASSTRTSGRVHPSCEQYF. The CDR3 DNA sequence: TGTGCCAGCAGCACTAGGACTAGCGGGAGAGTCCACCCCTCCTGCGAGCAGTACTTC.

This clone came up once. The J gene is TRBJ1-4, the V gene TRBV24-1, with D possibly being TRBD1 (6 bases). Between the trimmed V and J ends, which lost 3 bases and 7 bases, there was a span of 14 bases. This CDR3 spans 15 amino acids. Germline V CDR1 and CDR2: KGHDR, SFDVKD. The CDR3 region is CATSDPRDTGEKLFF. The CDR3 DNA reads as TGTGCCACCAGTGATCCCCGGGACACCGGTGAAAAACTGTTTTTT.